This T cell receptor (beta chain) originates from a study of Graves' ophthalmopathy and Graves' hyperthyroidism. Every ophthalmopathy donor presented moderate-to-severe activity, CAS ≥3, NOSPECS ≥4 and duration under 3 months. Transcripts of RNA were the source for amplifying TCR beta CDR3 regions. The first-round RT-PCR employed HTBI primers together with the Qiagen OneStep RT-PCR kit. A multiplex PCR was then performed as the second round. MiXCR, run by TCRdb on the multiplex PCR reads, gives a single entry per CDR3 protein. The data show hundreds of thousands of distinct CDR3 sequences, under 50% seen once. Germline V lookup: CDR1 LNHNV, CDR2 YYDKDF (reference sequence). V gave up 3 bases and J gave up 3 bases, with 18 bases separating them. This CDR3 has 16 residues.

The sequenced sample was peripheral blood. The TCR sequence derives from an adult man with Graves' ophthalmopathy. This chain links TRBV15 with TRBJ2-7; no reliable D call. CDR3 protein: CATSSTVVPPFYEQYF. CDR3 nucleotides: TGTGCCACCAGCAGTACCGTAGTCCCCCCCTTCTACGAGCAGTACTTC.